This record looks at one T cell receptor (beta chain) sequence and its context. Antigen: not known. Template switching, a step in the protocol, added a universal primer site, and cDNA carried unique molecular identifiers. TCRdb analysed the 5' RACE reads with MiXCR anew, one entry per CDR3 protein. The sample contains about 340,000 distinct CDR3 sequences, 9% to 15% of which appear only once. The data originate from a study of identical twins. Findings of the study overall: Twins shared beta out-of-frame sequences in excess, but this excess was weaker. Without tracking the same donors, conclusions rested on cross-sectional statistical analysis.

The same data also contributed to another study, on yellow fever vaccine responses in identical twins. From that report: Twins' vaccine T cell response reportedly seemed partly convergent, partly personalized.

The sequence came from a woman aged 18-29 years in good health. The sample was CD8+ T cells sorted from blood.

The CDR3 nucleotides read TGCGCCAGCAGCCTTAGACAGGGGGACACCGGGGAGCTGTTTTTT. It is translated as CASSLRQGDTGELFF. The chain combines TRBV4-1 with TRBJ2-2; 9 nucleotides align to TRBD1. V was pared by 4 bases and J by 3 bases, with 3 bases of the junction left unmatched. Per the germline V gene, CDR1 is MGHRA and CDR2 is YSYEKL. The CDR3 is 15 amino acids.